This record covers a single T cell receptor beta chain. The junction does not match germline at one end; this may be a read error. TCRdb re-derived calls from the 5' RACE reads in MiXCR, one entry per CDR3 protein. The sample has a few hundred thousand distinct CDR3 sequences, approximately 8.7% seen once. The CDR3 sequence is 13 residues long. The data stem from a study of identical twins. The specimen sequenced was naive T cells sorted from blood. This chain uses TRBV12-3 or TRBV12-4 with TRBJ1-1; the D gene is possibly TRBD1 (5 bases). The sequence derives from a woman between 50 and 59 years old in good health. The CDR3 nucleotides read TGTGCCAGCAAGACAGCCACGAACACTGATGCTTTCTTT. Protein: CASKTATNTDAFF.